A single T cell receptor beta chain is shown here with its context. Antigen specificity is unknown. Processing released intraepithelial and lamina propria lymphocytes from the graft tissue. This sample is drawn from a study of graft-versus-host responses after intestinal transplantation. Study-wide results and limits: GvH clones were identified in recipient marrow, with some first appearing in ileum or blood.

Germline-derived CDR1 and CDR2 are GTSNPN and SVGIG (reference sequence). The germline V and J ends were trimmed by 4 bases and 4 bases, with 16 bases remaining between them. The CDR3 extends over 14 amino acids. Method: immunoSEQ multiplex PCR; TCRdb's copy keeps in-frame clones and lacks some. The sample lists more than 1,500 clones; 70% to 90% were seen once. The sequencing here drew on ileum tissue, taken 12 days after intestinal transplant. The sequence derives from a human patient who received an intestinal transplant, so some T cells may come from the graft donor. The chain joins TRBV30 to TRBJ1-2; D is uncertain. The CDR3 DNA follows: TGTGCCTGGACCGTTGGGCGACGGTTCTATGGCTACACCTTC. Its protein product is CAWTVGRRFYGYTF. The full variable domain, in which reference TRBV30 and TRBJ1-2 provide the parts outside the CDR3, is SQTIHQWPATLVQPVGSPLSLECTVEGTSNPNLYWYRQAAGRGLQLLFYSVGIGQISSEVPQNLSASRPQDRQFILSSKKLLLSDSGFYLCAWTVGRRFYGYTFGSGTRLTVV.